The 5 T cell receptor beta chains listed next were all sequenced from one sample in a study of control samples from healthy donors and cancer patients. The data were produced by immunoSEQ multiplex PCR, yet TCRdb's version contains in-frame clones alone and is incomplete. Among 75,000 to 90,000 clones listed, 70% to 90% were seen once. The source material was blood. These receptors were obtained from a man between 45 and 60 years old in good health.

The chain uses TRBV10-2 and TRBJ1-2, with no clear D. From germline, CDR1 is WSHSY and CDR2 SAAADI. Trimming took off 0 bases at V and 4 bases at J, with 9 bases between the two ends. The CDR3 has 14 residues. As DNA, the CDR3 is TGCGCCAGCAGTGAGTCACGGGGATCCTATGGCTACACCTTC. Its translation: CASSESRGSYGYTF.

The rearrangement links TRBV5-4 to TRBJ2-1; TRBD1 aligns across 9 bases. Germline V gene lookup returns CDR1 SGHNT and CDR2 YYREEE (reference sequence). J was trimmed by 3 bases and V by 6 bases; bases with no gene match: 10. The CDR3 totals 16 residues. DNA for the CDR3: TGTGCCAGCAAATACGAGGGACAGGGAGGCTACAATGAGCAGTTCTTC. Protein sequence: CASKYEGQGGYNEQFF.

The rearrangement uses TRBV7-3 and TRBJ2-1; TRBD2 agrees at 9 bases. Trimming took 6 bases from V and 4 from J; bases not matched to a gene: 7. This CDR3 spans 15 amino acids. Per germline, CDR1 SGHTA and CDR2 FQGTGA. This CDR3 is CASSPLAGSYNEQFF. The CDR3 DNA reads TGTGCCAGCAGTCCTCTAGCGGGGTCATACAATGAGCAGTTCTTC. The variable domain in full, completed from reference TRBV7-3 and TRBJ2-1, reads GAGVSQTPSNKVTEKGKYVELRCDPISGHTALYWYRQSLGQGPEFLIYFQGTGAADDSGLPNDRFFAVRPEGSVSTLKIQRTERGDSAVYLCASSPLAGSYNEQFFGPGTRLTVL.

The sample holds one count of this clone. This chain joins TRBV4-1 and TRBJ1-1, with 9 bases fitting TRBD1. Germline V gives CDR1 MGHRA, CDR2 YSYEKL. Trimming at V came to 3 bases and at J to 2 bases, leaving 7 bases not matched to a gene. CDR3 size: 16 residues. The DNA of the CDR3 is TGCGCCAGCAGCCATCCCGGGACAGGGTCCAACACTGAAGCTTTCTTT. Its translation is CASSHPGTGSNTEAFF.

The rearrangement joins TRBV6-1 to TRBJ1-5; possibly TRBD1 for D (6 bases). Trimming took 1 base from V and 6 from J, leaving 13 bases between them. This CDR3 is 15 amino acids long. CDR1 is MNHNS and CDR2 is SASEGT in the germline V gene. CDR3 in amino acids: CASSEVGGGGQPQHF. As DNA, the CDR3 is TGTGCCAGCAGTGAAGTAGGCGGGGGCGGTCAGCCCCAGCATTTT.